These T cell receptor beta chains were read from a single sample in a study of blood T cell repertoires in COVID-19. The repertoire was sequenced with immunoSEQ multiplex PCR; TCRdb's copy has only in-frame clones and lacks some. The sample consists of about 430,000 clones, over 75% of them appearing once. Material: PBMCs or T cells enriched from blood (not recorded which). The receptors originated from a woman aged 18-29 years who had been exposed to COVID-19. Both conserved end residues are part of each CDR3. A D gene is named only where the DNA matches it firmly. Clone size is shown for a subset of rows, as once, few, many or a class of expanded clone.

clone size | D gene | J gene | V gene | CDR3 protein | CDR3 DNA
once | NA | TRBJ2-5 | TRBV27 | CASSLFGSGETQYF | TGTGCCAGCAGTTTATTTGGGAGCGGGGAGACCCAGTACTTC
NA | TRBD1 | TRBJ2-7 | TRBV20-1 | CSASPGQGAGYEQYF | TGCAGTGCTAGTCCCGGACAGGGGGCCGGCTACGAGCAGTACTTC
NA | TRBD1 | TRBJ1-2 | TRBV28 | CASSFTGTGNYGYTF | TGTGCCAGCAGTTTTACCGGGACAGGAAACTATGGCTACACCTTC
once | TRBD2 | TRBJ2-1 | TRBV10-3 | CAIKGSGGSYNEQFF | TGTGCCATCAAGGGTAGCGGGGGCTCCTACAATGAGCAGTTCTTC
NA | NA | TRBJ1-1 | TRBV2 | CASLGQTNTEAFF | TGTGCCAGCTTAGGACAGACGAACACTGAAGCTTTCTTT
few | TRBD1 | TRBJ2-2 | TRBV7-2 | CASSPTGGYTGELFF | TGTGCCAGCAGCCCAACAGGGGGCTACACCGGGGAGCTGTTTTTT
NA | NA | TRBJ1-2 | TRBV6-4 | CASSALAIYF | TGTGCCAGCAGTGCCCTAGCAATATACTTC
NA | TRBD2 | TRBJ2-1 | TRBV5-4 | CASSLWAGGPSDEQFF | TGTGCCAGCAGCTTGTGGGCGGGAGGGCCCTCGGATGAGCAGTTCTTC
NA | TRBD2 | TRBJ2-2 | TRBV28 | CASSLFESGRARGTGELFF | TGTGCCAGCAGTTTATTTGAGAGCGGGAGGGCCCGGGGCACCGGGGAGCTGTTTTTT
NA | NA | TRBJ2-2 | TRBV3-1/TRBV3-2 | CASSQVPTSNTGELFF | TGTGCCAGCAGCCAAGTCCCGACTTCGAACACCGGGGAGCTGTTTTTT
NA | NA | TRBJ2-6 | TRBV6-1 | CASSDDYRRGGDGANVLTF | TGTGCCAGCAGTGATGACTACCGGCGGGGCGGGGACGGGGCCAACGTCCTGACTTTC
NA | NA | TRBJ1-1 | TRBV5-1 | CASSLEGVYGTTEAFF | TGCGCCAGCAGCTTGGAAGGGGTCTACGGAACCACTGAAGCTTTCTTT
NA | TRBD1 | TRBJ1-2 | TRBV5-5 | CASSLTHRQGPYGYTF | TGTGCCAGCAGCTTGACACACAGACAGGGCCCTTATGGCTACACCTTC
NA | NA | TRBJ1-6 | TRBV6-1 | CASSEDPGWSSPLHF | TGTGCCAGCAGTGAAGACCCGGGATGGAGTTCACCCCTCCACTTT